This T cell receptor beta chain was recorded in a study of shared clonotypes between healthy human individuals. Replicate sorted-subset PCRs were loaded with approximately 190 ng DNA, tens of thousands of T cell genomes. Method: immunoSEQ multiplex PCR; TCRdb's copy keeps in-frame clones and lacks some. The sample holds over a million clones; approximately 98.5% are singletons and the top ten take roughly 0.36%. Researchers partitioned CD4+ cells into CD45RA+ naive and CD45RA-negative memory subsets. General observations from the study: Non-shared clonotypes were found to have lower generation probabilities than the clonotypes that were shared by all four of the sorted-subset donors. Exclusively blood specimens were collected; tissue repertoires likely differ.

Germline CDR1 and CDR2: GTSNPN and SVGIG (reference sequence). Between the trimmed V and J ends, which lost 3 bases and 0 bases, there was a span of 2 bases. This CDR3 is built from 11 residues. Remarks on this clone: Its cognate antigen is unknown.

This clonotype was obtained from a man aged 30 to 39 in good health. This chain connects TRBV30 to TRBJ1-2; D is unclear. The sample taken for sequencing was naive CD4+ T cells sorted from blood. Regarding subset: CD45RA+ positively selected. The CDR3 coding sequence is TGTGCCTGGAGGACTAACTATGGCTACACCTTC. Amino acids: CAWRTNYGYTF.